This TCR beta chain was captured in a study of blood T cells in healthy people across ages. This CDR3 spans 13 amino acids. The ends were cut back, 3 bases at V and 6 bases at J, with 9 bases in the middle. The germline CDR1 and CDR2 sequences are SGHVS and FQNEAQ. A second about 6 to 12 cycle PCR used barcoded and J-beta primers. From each sample, at least 2.5 million paired-end reads containing CDR3 were obtained. TCRdb itself ran the 5' RACE reads through MiXCR, one entry per CDR3 protein. Of around 750,000 distinct CDR3 sequences listed, approximately 53% are singletons. The chain is built from TRBV7-8 and TRBJ1-5; the D is unclear. This TCR derives from a man older than 75 in good health. Sequenced material: blood. CDR3 amino acids: CASSFGVLQPQHF. CDR3 nucleotide sequence: TGTGCCAGCAGCTTTGGTGTTCTTCAGCCCCAGCATTTT.